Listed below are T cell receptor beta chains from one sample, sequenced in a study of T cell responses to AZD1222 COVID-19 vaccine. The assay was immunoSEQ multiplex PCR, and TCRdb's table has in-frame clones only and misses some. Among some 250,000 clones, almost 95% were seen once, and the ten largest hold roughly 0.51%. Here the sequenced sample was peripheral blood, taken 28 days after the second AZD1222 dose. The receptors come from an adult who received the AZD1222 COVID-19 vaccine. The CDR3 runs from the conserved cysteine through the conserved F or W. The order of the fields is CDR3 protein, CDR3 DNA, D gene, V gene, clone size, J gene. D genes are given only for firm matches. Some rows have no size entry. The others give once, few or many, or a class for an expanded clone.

CDR3aa: CASSEPHRGDIQYF
CDR3nt: TGTGCCAGCAGTGAACCTCACAGGGGGGACATTCAGTACTTC
d_gene: TRBD1
v_gene: TRBV25-1
abundance: NA
j_gene: TRBJ2-4

CDR3aa: CASSLRVNYGYTF
CDR3nt: TGTGCCAGCAGTTTACGAGTTAACTATGGCTACACCTTC
d_gene: NA
v_gene: TRBV27
abundance: NA
j_gene: TRBJ1-2

CDR3aa: CASTLPGGSRYGYTF
CDR3nt: TGTGCCAGCACCCTCCCGGGGGGCTCTAGATATGGCTACACCTTC
d_gene: NA
v_gene: TRBV9
abundance: NA
j_gene: TRBJ1-2

CDR3aa: CASSPSVTGGWDGYTF
CDR3nt: TGCGCCAGCAGCCCGAGCGTGACAGGGGGCTGGGATGGCTACACCTTC
d_gene: TRBD1
v_gene: TRBV4-1
abundance: NA
j_gene: TRBJ1-2

CDR3aa: CASSTLAGTYNEQFF
CDR3nt: TGTGCCAGCAGCACCCTAGCGGGGACCTACAATGAGCAGTTCTTC
d_gene: TRBD2
v_gene: TRBV7-9
abundance: NA
j_gene: TRBJ2-1

CDR3aa: CASSKTVQETQYF
CDR3nt: TGTGCCAGTAGTAAAACGGTCCAAGAGACCCAGTACTTC
d_gene: NA
v_gene: TRBV19
abundance: NA
j_gene: TRBJ2-5

CDR3aa: CASSSGQGSTGYTF
CDR3nt: TGTGCCAGTAGCTCTGGACAGGGGAGCACCGGCTACACCTTC
d_gene: TRBD1
v_gene: TRBV19
abundance: NA
j_gene: TRBJ1-2

CDR3aa: CASSDADILYGYTF
CDR3nt: TGTGCCAGCAGCGATGCGGATATACTATATGGCTACACCTTC
d_gene: NA
v_gene: TRBV9
abundance: NA
j_gene: TRBJ1-2

CDR3aa: CASSFDRGNTIYF
CDR3nt: TGTGCCAGCAGTTTTGACAGGGGAAACACCATATATTTT
d_gene: NA
v_gene: TRBV11-2
abundance: NA
j_gene: TRBJ1-3

CDR3aa: CASSILLAGGREQYF
CDR3nt: TGTGCCAGTAGTATCCTTTTAGCGGGGGGTCGCGAGCAGTACTTC
d_gene: TRBD2
v_gene: TRBV19
abundance: NA
j_gene: TRBJ2-7

CDR3aa: CASSPSSRSPNQPQHF
CDR3nt: TGCGCCAGCAGCCCTTCGTCCCGAAGCCCTAATCAGCCCCAGCATTTT
d_gene: NA
v_gene: TRBV4-1
abundance: NA
j_gene: TRBJ1-5

CDR3aa: CSARVGGGYTF
CDR3nt: TGCAGTGCTAGAGTCGGTGGCGGCTACACCTTC
d_gene: NA
v_gene: TRBV20-1
abundance: NA
j_gene: TRBJ1-2

CDR3aa: CASSLGHEPMNTEAFF
CDR3nt: TGTGCCAGCAGCTTGGGTCACGAACCCATGAACACTGAAGCTTTCTTT
d_gene: NA
v_gene: TRBV5-5
abundance: NA
j_gene: TRBJ1-1

CDR3aa: CASQADRGYEQYF
CDR3nt: TGTGCCAGCCAGGCGGACAGGGGGTACGAGCAGTACTTC
d_gene: TRBD1
v_gene: TRBV28
abundance: NA
j_gene: TRBJ2-7

CDR3aa: CASSDGQGAENEQFF
CDR3nt: TGCGCCAGCAGTGACGGACAGGGGGCAGAGAATGAGCAGTTCTTC
d_gene: TRBD1
v_gene: TRBV10-2
abundance: NA
j_gene: TRBJ2-1

CDR3aa: CASSLQGYEQYF
CDR3nt: TGTGCCAGCAGTCTACAGGGATACGAGCAGTACTTC
d_gene: NA
v_gene: TRBV27
abundance: NA
j_gene: TRBJ2-7

CDR3aa: CASSESPATSSPLHF
CDR3nt: TGCGCCAGCAGTGAGTCTCCCGCGACGAGTTCACCCCTCCACTTT
d_gene: NA
v_gene: TRBV10-2
abundance: NA
j_gene: TRBJ1-6

CDR3aa: CASSQDRRDNEQFF
CDR3nt: TGTGCCAGCAGCCAAGATCGCAGGGACAATGAGCAGTTCTTC
d_gene: NA
v_gene: TRBV4-2
abundance: few
j_gene: TRBJ2-1

CDR3aa: CASSLVGRGYTF
CDR3nt: TGTGCCAGCAGCTTAGTGGGCCGGGGCTACACCTTC
d_gene: NA
v_gene: TRBV11-2
abundance: NA
j_gene: TRBJ1-2

CDR3aa: CASSRLAFGSDTQYF
CDR3nt: TGCGCCAGCAGCCGACTAGCGTTCGGTTCAGATACGCAGTATTTT
d_gene: TRBD2
v_gene: TRBV4-3
abundance: NA
j_gene: TRBJ2-3

CDR3aa: CASSLTGVLTEAFF
CDR3nt: TGTGCCAGCAGTCTCACAGGGGTTCTCACTGAAGCTTTCTTT
d_gene: TRBD1
v_gene: TRBV27
abundance: NA
j_gene: TRBJ1-1

CDR3aa: CASINSVMNTEAFF
CDR3nt: TGTGCCAGCATCAACAGCGTCATGAACACTGAAGCTTTCTTT
d_gene: NA
v_gene: TRBV28
abundance: once
j_gene: TRBJ1-1

CDR3aa: CASSPGQVINEQFF
CDR3nt: TGCGCCAGCAGCCCCGGACAGGTTATCAATGAGCAGTTCTTC
d_gene: TRBD1
v_gene: TRBV5-1
abundance: NA
j_gene: TRBJ2-1

CDR3aa: CASSLTLGTSGGTDTQYF
CDR3nt: TGTGCCAGCAGCCTAACGCTGGGGACTAGCGGGGGCACAGATACGCAGTATTTT
d_gene: TRBD2
v_gene: TRBV9
abundance: NA
j_gene: TRBJ2-3

CDR3aa: CASSFSWSGNSPLHF
CDR3nt: TGTGCCAGCAGTTTTTCGTGGTCGGGGAATTCACCCCTCCACTTT
d_gene: NA
v_gene: TRBV28
abundance: NA
j_gene: TRBJ1-6

CDR3aa: CASSTGVHTDTQYF
CDR3nt: TGTGCCAGCAGTACCGGGGTACACACAGATACGCAGTATTTT
d_gene: NA
v_gene: TRBV28
abundance: NA
j_gene: TRBJ2-3

CDR3aa: CASSAPGAGVDTQYF
CDR3nt: TGCGCCAGCAGCGCCCCTGGAGCCGGTGTGGATACGCAGTATTTT
d_gene: NA
v_gene: TRBV5-1
abundance: NA
j_gene: TRBJ2-3

CDR3aa: CASSVSGDPYQPQHF
CDR3nt: TGTGCCAGCAGCGTGTCCGGGGACCCTTATCAGCCCCAGCATTTT
d_gene: NA
v_gene: TRBV9
abundance: NA
j_gene: TRBJ1-5

CDR3aa: CASSERHTTYEQYF
CDR3nt: TGTGCCAGCAGTGAACGCCATACAACCTACGAGCAGTACTTC
d_gene: NA
v_gene: TRBV6-1
abundance: NA
j_gene: TRBJ2-7

CDR3aa: CASSREVEPNQPQHF
CDR3nt: TGTGCCAGCAGCCGAGAGGTGGAGCCTAATCAGCCCCAGCATTTT
d_gene: NA
v_gene: TRBV9
abundance: NA
j_gene: TRBJ1-5

CDR3aa: CAIEASGSAEQFF
CDR3nt: TGTGCCATCGAGGCTAGCGGGAGTGCTGAGCAGTTCTTC
d_gene: TRBD2
v_gene: TRBV10-3
abundance: NA
j_gene: TRBJ2-1

CDR3aa: CATSWLGEQFF
CDR3nt: TGTGCCACCAGCTGGTTAGGTGAGCAGTTCTTC
d_gene: NA
v_gene: TRBV24-1
abundance: NA
j_gene: TRBJ2-1

CDR3aa: CASSNQLPGGETQYF
CDR3nt: TGTGCCAGCAGTAATCAGCTTCCCGGTGGAGAGACCCAGTACTTC
d_gene: NA
v_gene: TRBV25-1
abundance: NA
j_gene: TRBJ2-5

CDR3aa: CASSLYHRGRVSAEAFF
CDR3nt: TGTGCCAGCAGCTTGTATCACAGGGGAAGGGTCAGCGCTGAAGCTTTCTTT
d_gene: TRBD1
v_gene: TRBV5-4
abundance: NA
j_gene: TRBJ1-1

CDR3aa: CASSYLGQGSRMNTEAFF
CDR3nt: TGTGCCAGCAGTTACCTAGGACAGGGGTCGCGAATGAACACTGAAGCTTTCTTT
d_gene: TRBD1
v_gene: TRBV11-2
abundance: NA
j_gene: TRBJ1-1

CDR3aa: CASTLAGTNTGELFF
CDR3nt: TGTGCCAGCACCCTTGCGGGAACGAACACCGGGGAGCTGTTTTTT
d_gene: NA
v_gene: TRBV28
abundance: NA
j_gene: TRBJ2-2

CDR3aa: CASSSALSPLHF
CDR3nt: TGTGCCAGCAGTTCCGCTCTCTCACCCCTCCACTTT
d_gene: NA
v_gene: TRBV6-6
abundance: NA
j_gene: TRBJ1-6

CDR3aa: CASSGPGDGNQPQHF
CDR3nt: TGTGCCAGCAGCGGACCAGGGGACGGTAATCAGCCCCAGCATTTT
d_gene: NA
v_gene: TRBV9
abundance: NA
j_gene: TRBJ1-5

CDR3aa: CASSQGRGTGGAGAFF
CDR3nt: TGCGCCAGCAGCCAAGGCCGTGGGACAGGGGGCGCGGGAGCTTTCTTT
d_gene: TRBD1
v_gene: TRBV4-1
abundance: NA
j_gene: TRBJ1-1

CDR3aa: CASSPGTDRNIQYF
CDR3nt: TGTGCCAGCAGCCCCGGGACAGATCGGAACATTCAGTACTTC
d_gene: TRBD1
v_gene: TRBV7-9
abundance: NA
j_gene: TRBJ2-4

CDR3aa: CASSYGTGAETQYF
CDR3nt: TGCGCCAGCAGCTATGGGACGGGGGCAGAGACCCAGTACTTC
d_gene: NA
v_gene: TRBV5-1
abundance: NA
j_gene: TRBJ2-5

CDR3aa: CASSDSRRRDYGYTF
CDR3nt: TGTGCCAGCAGTGACTCTCGGCGGAGAGACTATGGCTACACCTTC
d_gene: NA
v_gene: TRBV6-4
abundance: NA
j_gene: TRBJ1-2

CDR3aa: CAISESTRETQYF
CDR3nt: TGTGCCATCAGTGAGTCAACTCGAGAGACCCAGTACTTC
d_gene: NA
v_gene: TRBV10-3
abundance: NA
j_gene: TRBJ2-5

CDR3aa: CASSLWGGSSYNEQFF
CDR3nt: TGCGCCAGCAGCTTGTGGGGCGGGAGCTCCTACAATGAGCAGTTCTTC
d_gene: TRBD2
v_gene: TRBV5-1
abundance: NA
j_gene: TRBJ2-1

CDR3aa: CASSKTPGTEQFF
CDR3nt: TGTGCCAGCAGCAAAACCCCCGGGACTGAGCAGTTCTTC
d_gene: NA
v_gene: TRBV9
abundance: few
j_gene: TRBJ2-1

CDR3aa: CASSQARDSSTDTQYF
CDR3nt: TGTGCCAGCAGCCAGGCCCGGGACAGTAGCACAGATACGCAGTATTTT
d_gene: TRBD1
v_gene: TRBV4-2
abundance: NA
j_gene: TRBJ2-3

CDR3aa: CASSLVPLGSYEQYF
CDR3nt: TGTGCCAGCAGCTTAGTTCCTTTGGGCTCCTACGAGCAGTACTTC
d_gene: NA
v_gene: TRBV7-2
abundance: NA
j_gene: TRBJ2-7

CDR3aa: CASRRELLAGTKETQYF
CDR3nt: TGTGCCAGCCGCAGGGAGCTGCTAGCGGGGACCAAAGAGACCCAGTACTTC
d_gene: TRBD2
v_gene: TRBV2
abundance: NA
j_gene: TRBJ2-5

CDR3aa: CASSYDPSPNTEAFF
CDR3nt: TGTGCCAGCAGTTACGACCCGAGTCCCAACACTGAAGCTTTCTTT
d_gene: NA
v_gene: TRBV6-5
abundance: NA
j_gene: TRBJ1-1

CDR3aa: CAVDRGRYEQYF
CDR3nt: TGTGCCGTGGACAGAGGTCGATACGAGCAGTACTTC
d_gene: NA
v_gene: TRBV28
abundance: NA
j_gene: TRBJ2-7

CDR3aa: CASSLDIGYGYTF
CDR3nt: TGTGCCAGCAGTCTCGACATTGGCTATGGCTACACCTTC
d_gene: NA
v_gene: TRBV28
abundance: NA
j_gene: TRBJ1-2

CDR3aa: CASSLGVAETQYF
CDR3nt: TGTGCCAGCAGTTTAGGGGTAGCAGAGACCCAGTACTTC
d_gene: NA
v_gene: TRBV12-3/TRBV12-4
abundance: few
j_gene: TRBJ2-5

CDR3aa: CASSVVAGYEQFF
CDR3nt: TGTGCCAGCAGCGTAGTAGCGGGGTATGAGCAGTTCTTC
d_gene: TRBD2
v_gene: TRBV9
abundance: NA
j_gene: TRBJ2-1